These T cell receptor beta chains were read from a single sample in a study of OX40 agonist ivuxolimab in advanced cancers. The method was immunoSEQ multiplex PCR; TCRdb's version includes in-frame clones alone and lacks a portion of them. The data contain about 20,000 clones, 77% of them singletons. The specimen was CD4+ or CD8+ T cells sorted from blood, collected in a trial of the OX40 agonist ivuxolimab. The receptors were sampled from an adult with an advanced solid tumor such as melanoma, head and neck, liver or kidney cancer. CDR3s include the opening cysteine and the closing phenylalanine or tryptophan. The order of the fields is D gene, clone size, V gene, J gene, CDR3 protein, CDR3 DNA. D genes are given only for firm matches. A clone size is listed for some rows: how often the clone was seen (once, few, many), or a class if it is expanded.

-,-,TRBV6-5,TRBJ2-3,CASSLQSTDTQYF,TGTGCCAGCAGCCTTCAGAGCACAGATACGCAGTATTTT
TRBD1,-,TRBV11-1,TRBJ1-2,CASSTTGVYGYTF,TGTGCCAGCAGCACTACAGGGGTCTATGGCTACACCTTC
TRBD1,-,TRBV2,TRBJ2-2,CASSPWTGDTGELFF,TGTGCCAGCAGCCCCTGGACAGGGGACACCGGGGAGCTGTTTTTT
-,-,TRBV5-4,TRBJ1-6,CASSPGGLLSSYNSPLHF,TGTGCCAGCAGCCCTGGTGGACTTTTGAGCTCCTATAATTCACCCCTCCACTTT
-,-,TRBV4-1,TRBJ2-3,CASSPSRADTQYF,TGCGCCAGCAGCCCCTCCAGGGCAGATACGCAGTATTTT
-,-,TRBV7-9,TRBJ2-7,CASSPTGSYEQYF,TGTGCCAGCAGCCCTACAGGGTCTTACGAGCAGTACTTC
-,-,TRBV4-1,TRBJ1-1,CASSQSGIPEAFF,TGCGCCAGCAGCCAATCAGGGATCCCTGAAGCTTTCTTT
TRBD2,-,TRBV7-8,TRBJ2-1,CASSPPRTSYNEQFF,TGTGCCAGCAGCCCCCCGCGGACTAGCTACAATGAGCAGTTCTTC
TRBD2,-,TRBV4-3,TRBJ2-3,CASSQTSGGPDTQYF,TGCGCCAGCAGCCAAACTAGCGGGGGGCCAGATACGCAGTATTTT
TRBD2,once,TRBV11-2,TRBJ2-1,CASSLSGAGSNEQFF,TGTGCCAGCAGCTTAAGCGGAGCGGGAAGCAATGAGCAGTTCTTC
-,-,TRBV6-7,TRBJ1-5,CASSYRVCRNQPQHF,TGTGCCAGCAGTTACCGCGTTTGCCGCAATCAGCCCCAGCATTTT
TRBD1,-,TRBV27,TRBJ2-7,CASSLLPDRDEQYF,TGTGCCAGCAGTTTGCTCCCGGACAGGGACGAGCAGTACTTC
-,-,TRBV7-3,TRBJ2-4,CASSFGFCGRKNIQYF,TGTGCCAGCAGCTTCGGTTTTTGCGGGCGGAAAAACATTCAGTACTTC